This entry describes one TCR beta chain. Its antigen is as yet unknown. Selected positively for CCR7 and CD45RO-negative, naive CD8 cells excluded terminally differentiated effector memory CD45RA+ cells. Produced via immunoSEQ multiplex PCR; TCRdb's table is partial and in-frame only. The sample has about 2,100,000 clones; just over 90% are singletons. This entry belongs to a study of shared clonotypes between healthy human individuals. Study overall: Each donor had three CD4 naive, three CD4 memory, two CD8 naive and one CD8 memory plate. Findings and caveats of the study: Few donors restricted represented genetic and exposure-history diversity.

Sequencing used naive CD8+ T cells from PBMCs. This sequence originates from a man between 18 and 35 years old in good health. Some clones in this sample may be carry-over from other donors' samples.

In DNA, the CDR3 is TGTGCCAGTAGGGCGAGGGCTAGCGGGGGTTATGAGCAGTTCTTC. Its protein is CASRARASGGYEQFF. This rearrangement joins TRBV19 to TRBJ2-1; 10 nucleotides align to TRBD2. This CDR3 spans 15 amino acids. V trimming: 6 bases; J trimming: 8 bases; junction bases outside the gene matches: 10. CDR1 LNHDA and CDR2 SQIVND come from the germline V gene (reference sequence). Looking up the rest from reference TRBV19 and TRBJ2-1 gives the full variable domain: DGGITQSPKYLFRKEGQNVTLSCEQNLNHDAMYWYRQDPGQGLRLIYYSQIVNDFQKGDIAEGYSVSREKKESFPLTVTSAQKNPTAFYLCASRARASGGYEQFFGPGTRLTVL.